This TCR beta chain was sequenced during a study of T cell responses to AZD1222 COVID-19 vaccine. Study-wide results and limits: There were repertoire samples only from the period after the peak T cell response. Spike-specific TCRs gained breadth and depth after people received two AZD1222 doses.

The germline CDR1 and CDR2 sequences are MNHEY and SVGAGI. Trimming shortened V by 0 bases and J by 6 bases, and 12 bases separated the two germline ends. The CDR3 runs 14 residues. Sequenced by immunoSEQ multiplex PCR; TCRdb stores in-frame clones only, minus some. The sample carries approximately 180,000 clones, 88% recorded once. Note on this clone: What it binds is unknown.

Pooling was applied to second doses at about 4 or about 12 weeks. The gene calls are TRBV6-5 and TRBJ2-7, with D tentatively TRBD1 or TRBD2 (6 bases each). The clonotype originates from an adult who received the AZD1222 COVID-19 vaccine. Sequenced material: peripheral blood, taken 28 days after the second AZD1222 dose. CDR3 DNA: TGTGCCAGCAGTTACTCTTCGGGGGCGCTCGAGCAGTACTTC. Its protein is CASSYSSGALEQYF.